The 31 T cell receptor beta chains reported below all come from one sample, sequenced in a study of blood T cell repertoires in COVID-19. Sequenced by immunoSEQ multiplex PCR; TCRdb stores in-frame clones only, minus some. The repertoire includes under 450,000 clones, roughly 87% of them detected once, and 5.1% sits in the top ten. Sequenced: PBMCs or T cells enriched from blood (not recorded which). The receptors come from a woman between 50 and 59 years old who had recovered from COVID-19.

The rearrangement uses TRBV6-2 or TRBV6-3 and TRBJ2-7, with TRBD2 matching over 9 bases. The trim removed 0 bases at V and 2 bases at J, leaving 2 bases unmatched. This CDR3 is 15 amino acids long. Per germline, CDR1 MNHEY and CDR2 SVGEGT. Here the CDR3 reads CASSYSAGGPYEQYF. DNA for the CDR3: TGTGCCAGCAGTTACTCAGCGGGAGGCCCCTACGAGCAGTACTTC.

The CDR3 sequence: CASSLIVDRDNQPQHF. The CDR3, as DNA: TGTGCCAGCAGCTTAATTGTGGACAGAGACAATCAGCCCCAGCATTTT. The V call is TRBV7-8, the J call TRBJ1-5; weak D call: TRBD1 (6 bases). The length of the CDR3 is 16 residues. Germline V gene sequence: CDR1 SGHVS, CDR2 FQNEAQ. V shed 2 bases and J shed 3 bases, with 14 bases lying between them.

J is TRBJ1-4 and V is TRBV4-3; 9 positions match TRBD1. This CDR3 is 17 amino acids long. Germline CDR1 and CDR2: LGHNA and YSLEER. The ends lost 1 base at V and 7 bases at J; junction bases unmatched: 10. The CDR3 DNA reads TGCGCCAGCAGCCAAGCCAGGATGGGACAGGGTTTTGAAAAACTGTTTTTT. Its translation is CASSQARMGQGFEKLFF.

Regarding this clone: The sample carries other DNA sequences with the same CDR3. This sequence joins TRBV9 and TRBJ1-2; D gene ambiguous. This CDR3 spans 12 amino acids. V lost 0 bases, J lost 5 bases, and 5 bases lay in between. Germline values: CDR1 SGDLS, CDR2 YYNGEE. CDR3 in amino acids: CASSVGGYGYTF. The CDR3 DNA sequence: TGTGCCAGCAGCGTAGGCGGGTATGGCTACACCTTC. Complete variable domain (other parts from reference TRBV9 and TRBJ1-2): DSGVTQTPKHLITATGQRVTLRCSPRSGDLSVYWYQQSLDQGLQFLIQYYNGEERAKGNILERFSAQQFPDLHSELNLSSLELGDSALYFCASSVGGYGYTFGSGTRLTVV.

The rearrangement uses TRBV3-1 (or the pseudogene TRBV3-2) and TRBJ1-1; 8 bases line up with TRBD1. V gave up 3 bases and J gave up 11 bases; unmatched junction bases: 8. This CDR3 region has 13 residues. Germline assignment: CDR1 LGHDT and CDR2 YNNKEL (reference sequence). The CDR3 region has the DNA TGTGCCAGCAGCCAGTCCCGGGACAGGCCCGCTTTCTTT. This sequence encodes CASSQSRDRPAFF.

This CDR3 is CSVEGLAGLGSYNEQFF. In nucleotides, the CDR3 is TGCAGCGTTGAAGGACTAGCGGGATTAGGCTCCTACAATGAGCAGTTCTTC. V usage is TRBV29-1 and J usage is TRBJ2-1; 11 nucleotides agree with TRBD2. Trimming took 1 base from V and 0 from J; bases not matched to a gene: 5. Germline lookup yields CDR1 SQVTM and CDR2 ANQGSEA. The CDR3 sequence is 17 residues long.

This chain connects TRBV7-9 to TRBJ2-3; 7 nucleotides align to TRBD2. The V gene's germline CDR1 is SEHNR and CDR2 FQNEAQ (reference sequence). The CDR3 is 16 amino acids. Trimming took 3 bases from V and 1 from J; bases not matched to a gene: 7. The CDR3 here is CASSFISGRGTDTQYF. As DNA, the CDR3 is TGTGCCAGCAGCTTTATCTCTGGGAGGGGCACAGATACGCAGTATTTT.

The CDR3 loop is CASRGQGVANYGYTF. DNA for the CDR3: TGTGCCAGCAGGGGACAGGGGGTGGCTAACTATGGCTACACCTTC. This chain uses TRBV7-2 with TRBJ1-2; 11 bases fit TRBD1. The CDR3 contains 15 residues. Germline V gives CDR1 SGHTA, CDR2 FQGNSA. V lost 6 bases and J lost 0; bases outside the gene matches: 3.

The rearrangement uses TRBV19 and TRBJ1-1; 10 positions agree with TRBD1. Looked up from germline, CDR1 is LNHDA and CDR2 is SQIVND (reference sequence). This CDR3 spans 19 amino acids. With V trimmed by 9 bases and J by 0 bases, 19 bases remained unmatched. CDR3 sequence reads: CASPPGQGTQGSVNTEAFF. CDR3 nucleotide sequence: TGTGCCAGCCCACCGGGACAGGGGACCCAGGGTTCGGTGAACACTGAAGCTTTCTTT.

The chain couples TRBV12-3 or TRBV12-4 to TRBJ1-1; D not certain. There are 10 residues in the CDR3. V lost 5 bases, J lost 5 bases, and 3 bases lay in between. The CDR3 bases are TGTGCCAGCAGTCAGACTGAAGCTTTCTTT. Translating gives CASSQTEAFF.

This chain links TRBV6-5 with TRBJ2-3, with a weak D call TRBD2 (5 bases). The CDR3 loop spans 15 amino acids. V lost 6 bases, J lost 0 bases, and 13 bases lay in between. Germline V gene sequence: CDR1 MNHEY, CDR2 SVGAGI. The CDR3 protein is CASRPPSGSTDTQYF. DNA of the CDR3: TGTGCCAGCAGACCCCCGTCGGGAAGCACAGATACGCAGTATTTT.

The count of this clone is one. The conserved phenylalanine or tryptophan is not found at the CDR3 terminus, so this likely reflects a read error. The gene calls are TRBV7-9 and TRBJ1-6; D is perhaps TRBD1 (6 bases). This CDR3 has 14 amino acids. With 6 bases removed from V and 8 bases from J, the gap between germline ends came to 14 bases. CDR1 and CDR2 from the germline V gene are SEHNR and FQNEAQ (reference sequence). The CDR3 bases are TGTGCCAGCAGTTATCGAGGGGGGGATTCACCCCTCCACCTT. It specifies CASSYRGGDSPLHL.

This chain uses TRBV30 with TRBJ1-2; no reliable D call. Trimming stripped 0 bases from V and 8 bases from J, with 10 bases between. Germline values: CDR1 GTSNPN, CDR2 SVGIG (reference sequence). The CDR3 has 12 amino acids. DNA of the CDR3: TGTGCCTGGAGTGTTCCGGGTACCGGCTACACCTTC. This encodes CAWSVPGTGYTF.

The rearrangement links TRBV18 to TRBJ2-7; D is possibly TRBD1 (6 bases). V shed 0 bases and J shed 2 bases, with 11 bases lying between them. The CDR3 totals 15 residues. The germline CDR1 and CDR2 sequences are KGHSH and LQKENI. The CDR3 sequence is CASSPPAGAPYEQYF. CDR3 coding DNA: TGTGCCAGCTCACCACCGGCAGGGGCGCCCTACGAGCAGTACTTC.

This chain joins TRBV19 and TRBJ1-2, with D uncertain. CDR3 length: 14 amino acids. The germline V gene encodes CDR1 LNHDA and CDR2 SQIVND (reference sequence). Trimming removed 5 bases at V and 8 bases at J, with 18 bases between. The DNA for the CDR3 is TGTGCCAGTAGTGCAACAGTTTCCCCTGGGGGCTACACCTTC. Translation: CASSATVSPGGYTF.

The chain links TRBV29-1 to TRBJ2-1; D perhaps matches TRBD1 (6 bases). The V end lost 6 bases, the J end lost 0 bases, and 9 bases lay between the germline ends. CDR3 length equals 13 residues. Germline lookup yields CDR1 SQVTM and CDR2 ANQGSEA. DNA for the CDR3: TGCAGCGTGGGACAAAACTCCTACAATGAGCAGTTCTTC. Its translation: CSVGQNSYNEQFF.

This clone has just a few counts. The J gene is TRBJ2-7, the V gene TRBV29-1; 8 bases align to TRBD2. The V segment lost 4 bases and the J segment 5 bases; nucleotides outside the gene matches: 13. This CDR3 comprises 15 residues. The germline V gene has CDR1 SQVTM and CDR2 ANQGSEA. The CDR3 protein is CSVVANGLANNEQYF. The CDR3 DNA sequence: TGCAGCGTTGTGGCTAATGGACTAGCTAACAACGAGCAGTACTTC.

The rearrangement joins TRBV5-1 to TRBJ2-3; 9 bases fit TRBD2. Germline CDR1 SGHRS, CDR2 YFSETQ. J gave up 6 bases and V 4 bases, and 21 bases lay outside the gene matches. The CDR3 extends over 19 amino acids. CDR3: CASSLQQGRSGRIVDTQYF. The CDR3 coding sequence is TGCGCCAGCAGCCTACAACAGGGGCGGAGCGGGAGGATTGTTGATACGCAGTATTTT.

V and J are TRBV5-6 and TRBJ2-5; no reliable D call. V dropped 5 bases and J dropped 2 bases, with 10 bases sitting between them. The germline CDR1 and CDR2 sequences are SGHDT and YYEEEE. The CDR3 extends over 13 amino acids. The CDR3 bases are TGTGCCAGCAGGCCCCGCAGACAAGAGACCCAGTACTTC. Encoded protein: CASRPRRQETQYF. Looking up the rest from reference TRBV5-6 and TRBJ2-5 gives the full variable domain: DAGVTQSPTHLIKTRGQQVTLRCSPKSGHDTVSWYQQALGQGPQFIFQYYEEEERQRGNFPDRFSGHQFPNYSSELNVNALLLGDSALYLCASRPRRQETQYFGPGTRLLVL.

The CDR3 loop is CASSQEKWSEAFF. The DNA for the CDR3 is TGCGCCAGCAGCCAAGAGAAGTGGAGTGAAGCTTTCTTT. The chain employs TRBV4-1 and TRBJ1-1; D is ambiguous. V was clipped by 0 bases and J by 7 bases, with 9 bases between them. Germline assignment: CDR1 MGHRA and CDR2 YSYEKL. This CDR3 spans 13 amino acids.

To note about this clone: Other nucleotide sequences from this sample produce the same CDR3. The chain recombines TRBV6-5 with TRBJ1-2; TRBD1 aligns across 8 bases. V shed 2 bases, J shed 8 bases, and the junction held 4 bases outside the gene matches. There are 13 residues in the CDR3. CDR1 and CDR2 (germline): MNHEY, SVGAGI. CDR3 coding DNA: TGTGCCAGCAGTTACGGACAGGGAGGCGGCTACACCTTC. This codes for CASSYGQGGGYTF.

The chain uses TRBV11-3 and TRBJ2-1; unclear D gene. Germline V lookup: CDR1 SGHNT, CDR2 YENEEA. The V end lost 5 bases, the J end lost 0 bases, and 8 bases lay between the germline ends. This CDR3 spans 14 amino acids. For the CDR3, the DNA is TGTGCCAGCAGCGCGATTGGCTCCTACAATGAGCAGTTCTTC. It codes for CASSAIGSYNEQFF.

The rearrangement links TRBV19 to TRBJ1-1, with 11 nucleotides matching TRBD1. The CDR3 length is 17 residues. Germline CDR1 and CDR2: LNHDA and SQIVND (reference sequence). V gave up 5 bases and J gave up 1 base; unmatched junction bases: 9. CDR3 DNA sequence: TGTGCCAGTAGTCCTCTGTGGACAGGGGGCACGAACACTGAAGCTTTCTTT. Amino acids: CASSPLWTGGTNTEAFF.

This chain links TRBV21-1 with TRBJ2-2; TRBD2, the table's D call, lacks a check against the DNA. TRBV21-1 is classified as a pseudogene. The CDR3 is 19 amino acids. The CDR3 nucleotides read TGTGCCAGCAGCGCCATTCTCGGGACTAGCGGGAGGTTTACCGGGGAGCTGTTTTTT. Residues: CASSAILGTSGRFTGELFF.

In this sample, this clone turned up once. V usage is TRBV7-2 and J usage is TRBJ1-2, with 7 nucleotides matching TRBD1. CDR1 is SGHTA and CDR2 is FQGNSA in the germline V gene. The CDR3 totals 16 residues. V lost 5 bases, J lost 6 bases, and 15 bases stayed unmatched. In DNA form, the CDR3 reads TGTGCCAGCAGCCATTGGGTCACGGGACAGACACATGGCTACACCTTC. Its translation is CASSHWVTGQTHGYTF. The full variable domain, with the rest looked up from reference TRBV7-2 and TRBJ1-2, is GAGVSQSPSNKVTEKGKDVELRCDPISGHTALYWYRQSLGQGLEFLIYFQGNSAPDKSGLPSDRFSAERTGGSVSTLTIQRTQQEDSAVYLCASSHWVTGQTHGYTFGSGTRLTVV.

This chain connects TRBV3-1 (or the pseudogene TRBV3-2) to TRBJ2-1; TRBD2 agrees at 12 bases. The CDR3 is 15 amino acids. Germline lookup yields CDR1 LGHDT and CDR2 YNNKEL (reference sequence). The trim removed 3 bases at V and 7 bases at J, leaving 4 bases unmatched. CDR3 sequence (DNA): TGTGCCAGCAGCCAGACTAGCGGGAGTAGTAATGAGCAGTTCTTC. Translated, it gives CASSQTSGSSNEQFF.

This chain links TRBV3-1 (or the pseudogene TRBV3-2) with TRBJ1-2; D ambiguous. Between the trimmed V and J ends, which lost 5 bases and 3 bases, there was a span of 10 bases. Germline V gene data show CDR1 as LGHDT and CDR2 as YNNKEL (reference sequence). The CDR3 runs 13 residues. CDR3 loop: CASSGPRHYGYTF. The CDR3 DNA sequence: TGTGCCAGCAGCGGCCCTAGGCACTATGGCTACACCTTC.

This chain connects TRBV12-3 or TRBV12-4 to TRBJ1-2, with no clear D. Trimming stripped 3 bases from V and 4 bases from J, with 6 bases between. The CDR3 consists of 12 residues. CDR3 amino acids: CASSFGSYGYTF. CDR3 coding DNA: TGTGCCAGCAGTTTCGGGTCCTATGGCTACACCTTC.

The chain employs TRBV7-8 and TRBJ1-6, with D perhaps matching TRBD1 (6 bases). Trimming shortened V by 2 bases and J by 7 bases, and 12 bases separated the two germline ends. The CDR3 has 15 residues. Germline CDR1 is SGHVS and CDR2 is FQNEAQ. CDR3 nucleotides: TGTGCCAGCAGCTTAACGGACAGAGAAAATTCACCCCTCCACTTT. It codes for CASSLTDRENSPLHF.

The count of this clone is one. The chain is built from TRBV7-9 and TRBJ1-1; tentatively, D is TRBD1 (6 bases). The CDR3 consists of 15 residues. Trimming cost V 3 bases and J 3 bases, with 14 bases left between them. CDR1 and CDR2 from the germline V gene are SEHNR and FQNEAQ (reference sequence). The CDR3 reads CASSFTGFADTEAFF. The CDR3 coding sequence is TGTGCCAGCAGCTTTACAGGGTTTGCGGACACTGAAGCTTTCTTT.

This clone was observed a single time. V usage is TRBV7-9 and J usage is TRBJ2-5, with 10 positions matching TRBD1. This CDR3 has 17 residues. The germline V gene encodes CDR1 SEHNR and CDR2 FQNEAQ (reference sequence). The junction had 16 bases not matched to a gene; V was cut back by 5 bases and J by 7 bases. DNA of the CDR3: TGTGCCAGCAGCCCACGGGACAGGGGAAAGGTTGGGGGGACCCAGTACTTC. It translates to CASSPRDRGKVGGTQYF.